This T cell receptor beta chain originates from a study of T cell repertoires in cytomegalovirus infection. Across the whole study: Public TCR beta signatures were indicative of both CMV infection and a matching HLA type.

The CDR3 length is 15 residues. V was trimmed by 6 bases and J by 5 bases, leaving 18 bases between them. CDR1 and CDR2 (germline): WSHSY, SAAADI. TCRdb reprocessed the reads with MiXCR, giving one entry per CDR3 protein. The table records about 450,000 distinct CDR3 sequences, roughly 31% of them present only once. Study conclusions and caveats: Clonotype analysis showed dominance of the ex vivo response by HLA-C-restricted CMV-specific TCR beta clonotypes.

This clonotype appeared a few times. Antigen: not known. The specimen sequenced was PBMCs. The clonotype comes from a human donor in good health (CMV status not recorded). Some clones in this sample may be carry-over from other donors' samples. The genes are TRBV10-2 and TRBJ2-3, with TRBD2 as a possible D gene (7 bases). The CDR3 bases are TGCGCCAGCAGACCCCGAGCGGGACAAGGAGATACGCAGTATTTT. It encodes CASRPRAGQGDTQYF.